This is a list of T cell receptor beta chains from one sample in a study of T cell responses to AZD1222 COVID-19 vaccine. Some clones are missing from TCRdb's copy, which holds only in-frame ones; the method was immunoSEQ multiplex PCR. Of 80,000 to 95,000 clones listed, about nine tenths are singletons. The material sequenced was peripheral blood, taken 28 days after the second AZD1222 dose. These receptors were taken from an adult who received the AZD1222 COVID-19 vaccine. Each CDR3 is given with its conserved first and last residue. The D gene is left open where the match is weak. The size of a clone is reported for some rows only, either as once, few or many, or as a class for expanded clones.

J	length	size	D	V	CDR3	DNA
TRBJ2-3	16	-	TRBD2	TRBV4-1	CASSTLAGDGTDTQYF	TGCGCCAGCAGCACTCTAGCGGGAGACGGCACAGATACGCAGTATTTT
TRBJ2-2	19	-	-	TRBV2	CASSTWNYVGRSNTGELFF	TGTGCCAGCAGTACTTGGAACTACGTAGGACGATCGAACACCGGGGAGCTGTTTTTT
TRBJ1-2	13	-	-	TRBV12-3/TRBV12-4	CASSPPGAYGYTF	TGTGCCAGCAGCCCCCCGGGGGCCTATGGCTACACCTTC
TRBJ1-1	14	-	-	TRBV11-1	CASSSRARGPGAFF	TGTGCCAGCAGCTCCCGGGCCCGGGGTCCAGGGGCTTTCTTT
TRBJ2-2	15	-	-	TRBV7-9	CASSPPGQYTGELFF	TGTGCCAGCAGCCCCCCGGGACAATACACCGGGGAGCTGTTTTTT
TRBJ2-5	12	-	-	TRBV5-1	CASSSGVETQYF	TGCGCCAGCAGTTCCGGGGTGGAGACCCAGTACTTC
TRBJ2-1	16	-	-	TRBV28	CASSPSGFSSYNEQFF	TGTGCCAGCAGCCCGTCAGGCTTTAGTTCCTACAATGAGCAGTTCTTC
TRBJ1-1	13	-	-	TRBV5-1	CASSLVLNTEAFF	TGCGCCAGCAGCTTGGTCCTGAACACTGAAGCTTTCTTT
TRBJ1-1	15	-	-	TRBV19	CASNTLTGRGTEAFF	TGTGCCAGTAATACTCTCACAGGGAGAGGTACTGAAGCTTTCTTT
TRBJ2-1	15	-	TRBD2	TRBV14	CASSLGTSGINEQFF	TGTGCCAGCAGCCTCGGGACTAGCGGGATCAATGAGCAGTTCTTC
TRBJ2-3	16	-	TRBD2	TRBV5-1	CASSPGTSGSLVTQYF	TGCGCCAGCAGTCCCGGGACTAGCGGGAGCCTGGTTACGCAGTATTTT
TRBJ2-4	16	-	TRBD2	TRBV24-1	CATSEGLGRAKNIQYF	TGTGCCACCAGTGAGGGCCTCGGGAGGGCCAAAAACATTCAGTACTTC
TRBJ2-7	14	once	-	TRBV4-1	CASSQDGSDYEQYF	TGCGCCAGCAGCCAAGACGGCTCTGACTACGAGCAGTACTTC
TRBJ2-4	13	few	-	TRBV10-1	CASSEKSGGIQYF	TGCGCCAGCAGTGAGAAGTCAGGCGGCATTCAGTACTTC
TRBJ1-5	15	-	-	TRBV27	CASSLFPGAGQPQHF	TGTGCCAGCAGTTTGTTCCCAGGGGCTGGCCAGCCCCAGCATTTT
TRBJ2-7	14	-	-	TRBV7-8	CASSLDGGLYEQYF	TGTGCCAGCAGCCTAGATGGGGGGCTCTACGAGCAGTACTTC
TRBJ2-7	13	-	-	TRBV15	CATSRGISYEQYF	TGTGCCACCAGCAGAGGGATCTCCTACGAGCAGTACTTC
TRBJ1-2	14	-	TRBD1	TRBV28	CASSLRTGRNGYTF	TGTGCCAGCAGTCTAAGGACAGGGAGGAATGGCTACACCTTC
TRBJ1-3	15	-	TRBD1	TRBV30	CAWSARDSSGNTIYF	TGTGCCTGGAGTGCCCGGGACAGCTCTGGAAACACCATATATTTT
TRBJ1-2	17	-	-	TRBV27	CASSLSMARGLNYGYTF	TGTGCCAGCAGTTTATCGATGGCGAGGGGACTTAACTATGGCTACACCTTC
TRBJ2-7	15	-	TRBD2	TRBV6-5	CASSYSGSGSYEQYF	TGTGCCAGCAGTTACTCGGGGAGCGGGAGTTACGAGCAGTACTTC
TRBJ2-7	15	-	TRBD1	TRBV6-5	CASSPGTGISYEQYF	TGTGCCAGCAGTCCCGGGACAGGGATATCCTACGAGCAGTACTTC
TRBJ1-5	14	-	-	TRBV23-1	CASPTGRGNQPQHF	TGCGCCAGCCCAACAGGGAGGGGCAATCAGCCCCAGCATTTT
TRBJ1-1	13	-	-	TRBV24-1	CATSGTMNTEAFF	TGTGCCACCAGCGGGACAATGAACACTGAAGCTTTCTTT
TRBJ2-5	17	once	TRBD2	TRBV7-6	CASSLGLAGPPEETQYF	TGTGCCAGCAGCTTAGGCTTAGCGGGACCCCCTGAAGAGACCCAGTACTTC
TRBJ2-1	14	-	-	TRBV3-1/TRBV3-2	CASSPQGAATEQFF	TGTGCCAGCAGCCCCCAAGGGGCGGCTACTGAGCAGTTCTTC
TRBJ2-7	17	once	-	TRBV4-2	CASSQEGTGNIYYEQYF	TGTGCCAGCAGCCAAGAGGGGACGGGGAATATATACTACGAGCAGTACTTC
TRBJ2-1	18	-	-	TRBV19	CASSIDHAPPRGYNEQFF	TGTGCCAGTAGTATAGATCACGCACCTCCTAGGGGCTACAATGAGCAGTTCTTC
TRBJ2-7	17	-	TRBD2	TRBV25-1	CASSEPLGAGALYEQYF	TGTGCCAGCAGTGAGCCCTTAGGTGCGGGAGCCCTCTACGAGCAGTACTTC
TRBJ2-1	14	-	-	TRBV2	CASSGGVNYNEQFF	TGTGCCAGCAGTGGAGGGGTCAACTACAATGAGCAGTTCTTC
TRBJ1-1	15	-	-	TRBV19	CASSTTPGGGTEAFF	TGTGCCAGTAGTACGACCCCAGGTGGGGGAACTGAAGCTTTCTTT
TRBJ2-7	16	-	TRBD1	TRBV27	CASSPRGTGFSYEQYF	TGTGCCAGCAGTCCCCGGGGGACAGGGTTTTCCTACGAGCAGTACTTC
TRBJ2-7	12	few	-	TRBV5-6	CASSRATYEQYF	TGTGCCAGCAGCAGGGCCACCTACGAGCAGTACTTC
TRBJ2-1	12	-	-	TRBV12-3/TRBV12-4	CAVGHRNNEQFF	TGTGCCGTGGGCCACAGGAACAATGAGCAGTTCTTC
TRBJ1-2	13	-	-	TRBV6-1	CASSEAGSYGYTF	TGTGCCAGCAGTGAAGCAGGCTCCTATGGCTACACCTTC
TRBJ2-7	13	once	-	TRBV4-1	CASSPDLSYEQYF	TGCGCCAGCAGCCCGGACCTATCCTACGAGCAGTACTTC
TRBJ1-1	17	-	TRBD1	TRBV18	CASSPGPRQGEDTEAFF	TGTGCCAGCTCACCCGGGCCTAGACAGGGGGAGGACACTGAAGCTTTCTTT
TRBJ1-1	12	-	-	TRBV11-2	CASSPEGQEAFF	TGTGCCAGCAGCCCAGAAGGACAGGAAGCTTTCTTT
TRBJ2-2	16	-	TRBD2	TRBV6-4	CASSDSAGGNTGELFF	TGTGCCAGCAGTGACTCTGCGGGAGGGAACACCGGGGAGCTGTTTTTT
TRBJ2-3	18	-	TRBD2	TRBV7-8	CASSEHTNLAGGPDTQYF	TGTGCCAGCAGCGAACATACAAACCTAGCGGGAGGGCCAGATACGCAGTATTTT
TRBJ2-2	12	-	TRBD2	TRBV12-3/TRBV12-4	CASSGTSGELFF	TGTGCCAGCAGTGGGACTAGCGGGGAGCTGTTTTTT
TRBJ2-7	14	medium-sized	TRBD1	TRBV7-9	CASSLGQGGNEQYF	TGTGCCAGCAGCTTGGGACAGGGAGGGAACGAGCAGTACTTC
TRBJ1-3	14	-	-	TRBV7-3	CASSPRGSGNTIYF	TGTGCCAGCAGCCCAAGGGGATCTGGAAACACCATATATTTT
TRBJ1-5	15	-	-	TRBV19	CASIGGHFSNQPQHF	TGTGCCAGTATCGGCGGTCATTTTAGCAATCAGCCCCAGCATTTT
TRBJ2-2	17	-	-	TRBV9	CASSVEVRAANTGELFF	TGTGCCAGCAGCGTAGAGGTAAGAGCGGCGAACACCGGGGAGCTGTTTTTT
TRBJ2-1	16	-	-	TRBV3-1/TRBV3-2	CASSQDSVPPLEEQFF	TGTGCCAGCAGCCAAGATTCGGTGCCCCCTCTGGAGGAGCAGTTCTTC
TRBJ1-2	14	-	TRBD1	TRBV5-1	CASSSDRGYGGYTF	TGCGCCAGCAGCTCGGACAGGGGGTACGGTGGCTACACCTTC
TRBJ1-3	13	once	-	TRBV7-2	CASSADRGNTIYF	TGTGCCAGCAGCGCGGACAGAGGAAACACCATATATTTT
TRBJ2-2	13	-	-	TRBV19	CASSTGEVGELFF	TGTGCCAGTAGTACTGGGGAGGTCGGGGAGCTGTTTTTT
TRBJ2-7	14	-	TRBD2	TRBV7-2	CASSSGLAKNEQYF	TGTGCCAGCAGCTCGGGACTAGCGAAAAACGAGCAGTACTTC
TRBJ2-7	15	-	TRBD1	TRBV27	CASSLQTGRLGEQYF	TGTGCCAGCAGTCTACAGACAGGGAGATTGGGCGAGCAGTACTTC
TRBJ1-2	12	-	-	TRBV5-4	CASSDSYYGYTF	TGTGCCAGCTCGGACAGCTACTATGGCTACACCTTC
TRBJ2-1	15	-	-	TRBV19	CASRTIGGSYNEQFF	TGTGCCAGTAGAACTATTGGGGGCTCCTACAATGAGCAGTTCTTC
TRBJ2-1	13	-	-	TRBV7-9	CASSCPGCGEQFF	TGTGCCAGCAGCTGCCCGGGTTGTGGGGAGCAGTTCTTC
TRBJ2-5	14	-	-	TRBV18	CASSPSQGGETQYF	TGTGCCAGCTCACCATCCCAGGGGGGGGAGACCCAGTACTTC
TRBJ2-5	19	-	TRBD2	TRBV4-1	CASSQKKAGGTSVGETQYF	TGCGCCAGCAGCCAAAAGAAAGCGGGAGGGACTTCGGTTGGGGAGACCCAGTACTTC